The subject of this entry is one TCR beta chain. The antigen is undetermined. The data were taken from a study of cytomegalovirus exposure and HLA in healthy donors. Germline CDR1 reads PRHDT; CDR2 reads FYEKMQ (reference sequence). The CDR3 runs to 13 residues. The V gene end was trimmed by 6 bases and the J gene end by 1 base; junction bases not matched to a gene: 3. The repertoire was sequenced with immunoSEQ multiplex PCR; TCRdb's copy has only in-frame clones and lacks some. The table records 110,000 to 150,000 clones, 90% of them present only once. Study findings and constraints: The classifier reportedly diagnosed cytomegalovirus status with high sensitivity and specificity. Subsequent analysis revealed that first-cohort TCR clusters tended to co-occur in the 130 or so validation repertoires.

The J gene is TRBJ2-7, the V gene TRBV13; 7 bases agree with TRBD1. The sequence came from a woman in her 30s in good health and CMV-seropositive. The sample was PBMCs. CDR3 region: CASSGQASYEQYF. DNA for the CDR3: TGTGCCAGCAGTGGACAGGCTTCCTACGAGCAGTACTTC.